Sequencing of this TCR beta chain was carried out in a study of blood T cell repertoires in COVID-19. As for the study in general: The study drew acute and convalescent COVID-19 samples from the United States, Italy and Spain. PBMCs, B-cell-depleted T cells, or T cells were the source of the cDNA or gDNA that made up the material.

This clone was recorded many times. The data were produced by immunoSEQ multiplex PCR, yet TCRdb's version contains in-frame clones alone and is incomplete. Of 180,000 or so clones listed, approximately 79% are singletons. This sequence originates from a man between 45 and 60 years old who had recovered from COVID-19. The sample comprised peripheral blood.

CDR3 region: CASSPPSEETQYF. The CDR3 region has the DNA TGTGCCAGCTCACCACCCTCGGAAGAGACCCAGTACTTC. The chain joins TRBV18 to TRBJ2-5; D is unclear. The CDR3 is 13 amino acids. Germline-derived CDR1 and CDR2 are KGHSH and LQKENI. Between the trimmed V and J ends, which lost 0 bases and 3 bases, there was a span of 5 bases.